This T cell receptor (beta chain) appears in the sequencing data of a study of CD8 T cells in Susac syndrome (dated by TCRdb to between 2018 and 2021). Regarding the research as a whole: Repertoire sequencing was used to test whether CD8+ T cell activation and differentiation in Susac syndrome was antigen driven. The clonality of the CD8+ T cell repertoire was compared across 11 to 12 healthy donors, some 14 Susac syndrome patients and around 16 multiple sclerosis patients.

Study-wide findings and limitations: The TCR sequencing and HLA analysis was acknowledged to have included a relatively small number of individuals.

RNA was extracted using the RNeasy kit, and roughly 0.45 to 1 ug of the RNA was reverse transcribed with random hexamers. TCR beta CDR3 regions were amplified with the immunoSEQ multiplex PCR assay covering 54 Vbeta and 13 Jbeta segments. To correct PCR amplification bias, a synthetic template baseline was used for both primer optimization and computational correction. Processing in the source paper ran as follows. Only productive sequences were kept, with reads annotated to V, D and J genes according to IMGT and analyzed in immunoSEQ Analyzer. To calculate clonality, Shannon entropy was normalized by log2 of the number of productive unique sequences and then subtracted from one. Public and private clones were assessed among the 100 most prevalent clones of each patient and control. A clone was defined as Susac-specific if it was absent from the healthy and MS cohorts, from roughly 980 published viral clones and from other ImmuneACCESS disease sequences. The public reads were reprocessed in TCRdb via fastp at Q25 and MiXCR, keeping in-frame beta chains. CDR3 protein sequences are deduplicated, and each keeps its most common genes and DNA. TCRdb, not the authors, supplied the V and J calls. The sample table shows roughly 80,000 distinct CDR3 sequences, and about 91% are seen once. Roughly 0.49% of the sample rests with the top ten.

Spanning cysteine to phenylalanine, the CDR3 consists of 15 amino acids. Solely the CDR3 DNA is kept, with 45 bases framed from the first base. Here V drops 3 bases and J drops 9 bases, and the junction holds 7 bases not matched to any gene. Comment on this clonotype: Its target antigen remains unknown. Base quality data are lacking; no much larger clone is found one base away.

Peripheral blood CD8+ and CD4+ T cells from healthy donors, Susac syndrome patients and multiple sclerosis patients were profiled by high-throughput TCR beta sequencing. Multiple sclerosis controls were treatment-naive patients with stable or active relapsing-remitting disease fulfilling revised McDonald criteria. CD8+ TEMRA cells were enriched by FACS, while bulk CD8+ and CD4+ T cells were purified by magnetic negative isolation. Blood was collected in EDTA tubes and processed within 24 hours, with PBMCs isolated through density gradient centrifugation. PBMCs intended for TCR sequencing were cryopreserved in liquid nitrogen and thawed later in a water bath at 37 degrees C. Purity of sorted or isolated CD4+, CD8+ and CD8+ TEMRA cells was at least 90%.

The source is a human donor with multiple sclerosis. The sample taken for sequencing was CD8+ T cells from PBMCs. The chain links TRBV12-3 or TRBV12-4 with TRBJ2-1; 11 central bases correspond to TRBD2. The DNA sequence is TGTGCCAGCAGTTTCTTCCGGGGACTAGCGGCTGAGCAGTTCTTC. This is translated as CASSFFRGLAAEQFF.